This T cell receptor (beta chain) was identified during a study of T cell responses to AZD1222 COVID-19 vaccine. Study outcomes and limitations: At baseline, just a handful of AZD1222 recipients tested seropositive. Regions 160-218 and 743-854 held dominance among vaccine-associated CD4 TCRs, which spanned spike. Repertoires were obtained only post-peak T cell response. Possibly, clonal diversity was underestimated; donors were largely white British and included more females.

Comments on this clone: Antigen specificity is unknown.

Data came from immunoSEQ multiplex PCR; TCRdb stores just in-frame clones and leaves some out. The sample lists around 67,000 clones, 84% occurring once. The sequence derives from an adult in good health. Material: peripheral blood, obtained on day 0 of AZD1222 vaccination.

The chain's CDR3 is CASSLVEQYF. For the CDR3, the DNA is TGTGCCAGCAGCTTAGTCGAGCAGTACTTC. V is TRBV7-9 and J is TRBJ2-7; D is unresolved. V shed 1 base and J shed 6 bases, with 1 base lying between them. The CDR3 is 10 amino acids. The germline V gene encodes CDR1 SEHNR and CDR2 FQNEAQ (reference sequence).